This TCR beta chain was documented in a study of PD-1 blockade in classical Hodgkin lymphoma. Some clones are missing from TCRdb's copy, which holds only in-frame ones; the method was immunoSEQ multiplex PCR. This sample has 15,000 to 25,000 clones, with over 65% found just once. Study-wide findings and caveats: A reduction in baseline TCR diversity was reportedly seen in newly diagnosed patients relative to healthy donors.

The time point is: cycle 4 day 1 (C4D1), after about 6 weeks of nivolumab. With no exception, relapse followed autologous stem cell transplantation in all patients, and brentuximab vedotin exposure varied. Thawed PBMCs underwent magnetic negative selection to yield purified CD4+ T cells. Details on this clone: Its specificity is unknown.

Looked up from germline, CDR1 is MNHEY and CDR2 is SMNVEV (reference sequence). This CDR3 spans 15 amino acids. The V and J ends lost 5 bases and 2 bases, in that order; junction bases with no gene match: 5. The receptor was isolated from a human donor with classical Hodgkin lymphoma. The starting material was CD4+ T cells from blood, obtained before the fourth cycle of nivolumab. V gene TRBV27 combines with J gene TRBJ2-7; 11 bases match TRBD2. CDR3 DNA: TGTGCCAGCAGTCTACTAGCGGGAGTAACCTACGAGCAGTACTTC. Protein product: CASSLLAGVTYEQYF.